This T cell receptor beta chain was identified during a study of blood T cell repertoires in COVID-19 (dated by TCRdb to 2018 to 2021). Some background on the complete study: Samples covering the acute and convalescent phases of COVID-19 were provided by collaborators in the United States, Italy and Spain. The material from the prospective study consisted of cDNA or gDNA derived from T cells, B-cell-depleted T cells, or PBMCs. Subjects who had been exposed to COVID-19, were actively infected with it, or had recovered from it provided the deeply sampled blood TCRbeta repertoires that made up the dataset. The repertoires were released in a freely available public database intended as a resource for research on the immune response to SARS-CoV-2. Samples were obtained from the ongoing ImmuneRACE study (first 160 participants) and from over 1,000 subjects provided by 6 global collaborators. Nearly every sample came with metadata listing a de-identified subject ID, COVID-19 status, age in years and sex. HLA class I and class II types, where available, came from metadata supplied by the sample provider rather than from assay-based typing. What the research found in general, with its limitations: Clinical and demographic metadata were provided uncurated, with the amount varying by source and participant.

Concerning this clone: The antigen it recognizes is unknown. The record has no base qualities; no much larger clone is one base away.

TCRbeta CDR3 regions were amplified from genomic DNA by means of the immunoSEQ Assay, a bias-controlled multiplex PCR. On the study's bioinformatics: Within the assay, amplification of reference gene primers was used to estimate how many nucleated cells each sample contained. To quantify the absolute abundance of each unique TCRbeta CDR3 rearrangement, sequence reads were collapsed and filtered. Productive Simpson clonality was computed per sample as the square root of Simpson's diversity index over productive rearrangements. TCRdb retrieved this table from immuneACCESS and kept in-frame rearrangements only. Not all clones are present; in checked studies, unresolved V genes account for under half, and no reason is known for the remainder. Clonal size and the V and J genes are those of that table, whereas D and trimming came from the DNA. Here the sample has about 110,000 clones; about three quarters occur a single time. The top ten hold roughly 16% of the sample.

Trimming removed 5 bases from V and 0 bases from J, leaving 11 bases between the germline ends. Inclusive of the bounding cysteine and phenylalanine, the CDR3 is 14 residues long. The sequence is cut down to CDR3 DNA, 42 bases in frame from base 1. Taken from the germline V gene (reference sequence), the CDR1 and CDR2 loops are SGHKS and YYEKEE. Collaborating institutions collected whole blood in K2EDTA tubes following their own protocols. For TCRbeta analysis, collaborators shipped samples as frozen whole blood, isolated PBMCs, or DNA extracted from either of those sample types. Sequencing used peripheral blood. The clonotype was recovered from a woman of 80 years or more with active or convalescent COVID-19. The sequence is built from TRBV5-5 and TRBJ1-2; TRBD1 is a weak D gene call, 6 bases matching. The CDR3 protein: CASRTGSANYGYTF. At the DNA level, the sequence is TGTGCCAGCAGAACAGGGTCGGCTAACTATGGCTACACCTTC.